A selection of T cell receptor beta chains follows, all from one sample in a study of graft-versus-host responses after intestinal transplantation. Repertoires were generated with immunoSEQ multiplex PCR, while TCRdb's copy carries only in-frame clones and drops some. The data contain 7,500 to 10,000 clones, under 95% of them singletons. The material sequenced was PBMCs, taken just over 42 days after intestinal transplant. These receptors were obtained from a human patient who received an intestinal transplant, so some T cells may come from the graft donor. The CDR3 runs from the conserved cysteine through the conserved F or W. A D gene is named only where the DNA matches it firmly. Clone size, where shown, is once, few, many, or a class for clones that have expanded.

d_call j_call clone_size v_call cdr3_aa cdr3_nt
. TRBJ2-5 . TRBV29-1 CSVESEGLPLDQETQYF TGCAGCGTTGAGTCAGAAGGTCTACCCTTGGATCAAGAGACCCAGTACTTC
. TRBJ2-3 . TRBV7-9 CASSLEGRVQYF TGTGCCAGCAGCTTAGAAGGGCGTGTGCAGTATTTT
TRBD1 TRBJ2-2 . TRBV4-1 CASSQAGTVNTGELFF TGCGCCAGCAGCCAAGCCGGGACAGTGAACACCGGGGAGCTGTTTTTT
TRBD2 TRBJ2-7 . TRBV19 CASSIGGGSYEQYF TGTGCCAGTAGTATAGGCGGGGGCTCCTACGAGCAGTACTTC
. TRBJ2-2 . TRBV7-3 CASSLKRAGVNTGELFF TGTGCCAGCAGCTTAAAAAGGGCAGGGGTTAACACCGGGGAGCTGTTTTTT
. TRBJ2-2 . TRBV18 CASSPRGLTGELFF TGTGCCAGCTCGCCAAGAGGACTCACCGGGGAGCTGTTTTTT
. TRBJ1-1 once TRBV12-5 CAPSRTDRRGLGTEAFF TGTGCTCCTTCCCGCACAGACAGGAGGGGGTTAGGTACTGAAGCTTTCTTT
. TRBJ2-1 . TRBV30 CAWSVRANEQFF TGTGCCTGGAGTGTACGCGCCAATGAGCAGTTCTTC
. TRBJ2-5 once TRBV11-3 CASSLEYGKVGEETQYF TGTGCCAGCAGCTTAGAATATGGGAAGGTGGGGGAAGAGACCCAGTACTTC
TRBD2 TRBJ2-5 . TRBV10-3 CAMSWVGAGGTETQYF TGTGCCATGTCCTGGGTGGGAGCGGGGGGTACAGAGACCCAGTACTTC
TRBD1 TRBJ1-4 . TRBV18 CASSPTRRGFYGTGREKLFF TGTGCCAGCTCACCGACGAGGAGAGGCTTTTACGGGACAGGGCGCGAAAAACTGTTTTTT
TRBD1 TRBJ2-3 . TRBV5-1 CASSAQGIADTQYF TGCGCCAGCAGCGCACAGGGGATCGCAGATACGCAGTATTTT
. TRBJ1-1 . TRBV5-4 CASSPAGGIMNTEAFF TGTGCCAGCAGCCCGGCGGGGGGAATCATGAACACTGAAGCTTTCTTT
. TRBJ2-7 . TRBV7-9 CASSTAKDDKHYEQYF TGTGCCAGCAGCACCGCGAAGGATGACAAACATTACGAGCAGTACTTC
. TRBJ1-1 . TRBV27 CASSSPGQTAFF TGTGCCAGCAGTTCCCCCGGGCAGACGGCTTTCTTT
. TRBJ2-2 . TRBV9 CASSSPSRGGTTGELFF TGTGCCAGCAGCTCCCCATCACGAGGCGGGACCACCGGGGAGCTGTTTTTT
. TRBJ1-4 . TRBV27 CASSFEGPWEKLFF TGTGCCAGCAGTTTTGAGGGGCCTTGGGAAAAACTGTTTTTT
. TRBJ2-5 . TRBV5-6 CASSDDYSETQYF TGTGCCAGCAGCGATGACTATTCCGAGACCCAGTACTTC
. TRBJ2-5 . TRBV6-4 CASSETAGGQETQYF TGTGCCAGCAGTGAAACGGCAGGGGGGCAAGAGACCCAGTACTTC
TRBD1 TRBJ2-7 . TRBV25-1 CASSAPGYRGPSSYEQYF TGTGCCAGCAGTGCCCCCGGTTACAGGGGTCCTAGCTCCTACGAGCAGTACTTC
. TRBJ2-1 . TRBV6-1 CASSEQGYNEQFF TGTGCCAGCAGTGAACAGGGCTACAATGAGCAGTTCTTC
TRBD1 TRBJ1-6 . TRBV14 CASSYGTGGGSPLHF TGTGCCAGCAGCTACGGGACAGGGGGTGGTTCACCCCTCCACTTT
. TRBJ2-7 . TRBV4-1 CASSQEVQGYEQYF TGCGCCAGCAGCCAGGAAGTACAGGGATACGAGCAGTACTTC
. TRBJ1-4 . TRBV4-1 CASSQVWLSNEKLFF TGCGCCAGCAGCCAAGTATGGCTGAGTAATGAAAAACTGTTTTTT
TRBD1 TRBJ2-7 . TRBV7-9 CASSAGTAYEQYF TGTGCCAGCAGCGCCGGGACAGCCTACGAGCAGTACTTC
TRBD1 TRBJ2-7 . TRBV4-1 CASSRTTGTGIVVDYEQYF TGCGCCAGCAGCCGGACTACCGGGACAGGGATCGTAGTAGACTACGAGCAGTACTTC
. TRBJ1-1 . TRBV5-1 CASSYRGADTEAFF TGCGCCAGCAGTTACCGGGGCGCGGACACTGAAGCTTTCTTT
. TRBJ2-2 . TRBV15 CATSRAHTNTGELFF TGTGCCACCAGCAGAGCGCATACGAACACCGGGGAGCTGTTTTTT
. TRBJ2-1 . TRBV11-2 CASSSGSGRAVSNEQFF TGTGCCAGCAGCTCCGGGTCAGGGAGAGCCGTTAGCAATGAGCAGTTCTTC
. TRBJ1-6 . TRBV10-2 CASSDEGGVYNSPLHF TGCGCCAGCAGTGACGAGGGGGGCGTCTATAATTCACCCCTCCACTTT